These 26 T cell receptor beta chains originate from one sample sequenced in a study of T-cell reconstitution after alpha-beta-depleted transplantation in children (dated by TCRdb to 2016 to 2017). Receptor libraries were prepared by PCR. Instrument used: Illumina HiSeq 2500. TCR library preparation used molecular barcoding, with unique molecular identifiers applied to normalize quantification of the TCRbeta repertoire. Through fastp at Q25 and MiXCR, TCRdb rebuilt clones from the public reads, retaining in-frame beta chains. Records with the same CDR3 protein are collapsed into one entry carrying the most frequent genes and DNA. For this sample there are approximately 640,000 distinct CDR3 sequences; around a sixth appear just once. Jointly, the top ten make up 1.1% of the sample. This specimen consisted of PBMCs from the stem cell graft donor, obtained from the stem cell graft. These receptors came from a human donor who donated a stem cell graft to a child with acute myeloid leukemia.

This clonotype has just a few counts. This chain joins TRBV28 and TRBJ2-7, with 10 bases aligning to TRBD2. There are 15 residues in the CDR3. V lost 4 bases and J lost 3; bases outside the gene matches: 6. The germline CDR1 and CDR2 sequences are MDHEN and SYDVKM. The CDR3 region has the DNA TGTGCCAGCAGTTCCCTGCAGCGGGGGGGCTACGAGCAGTACGTC. This gives the protein CASSSLQRGGYEQYV.

This clonotype has just a few counts. The chain uses TRBV7-6 and TRBJ2-3; TRBD2 is a possible D gene (6 bases). There are 15 residues in the CDR3. V gave up 5 bases and J gave up 2 bases, with 14 bases separating them. Germline CDR1 reads SGHVS; CDR2 reads FNYEAQ. The CDR3 loop is CASSPLGLFTDTQYF. The CDR3 coding sequence is TGTGCCAGCAGCCCCCTGGGACTTTTCACAGATACGCAGTATTTT.

The chain recombines TRBV5-6 with TRBJ2-4, with D possibly TRBD1 on 6 matching bases. V was pared by 1 base and J by 5 bases, with 10 bases between. Germline V CDR1 and CDR2: SGHDT, YYEEEE. The CDR3 contains 14 residues. For the CDR3, the DNA is TGTGCCAGCAGCTTGAGCTACAGGGAAAACATTCAGTACTTC. Protein product: CASSLSYRENIQYF.

This clonotype was seen ten or more times. The chain employs TRBV20-1 and TRBJ1-5; the D is unclear. Germline CDR1 and CDR2: DFQATT and SNEGSKA (reference sequence). V was trimmed by 5 bases and J by 5 bases, leaving 13 bases between them. CDR3 length: 13 amino acids. The CDR3 DNA reads TGCAGTGCTCTTGAAAGTATCGATCAGCCCCAGCATTTT. Translated: CSALESIDQPQHF.

The chain couples TRBV20-1 to TRBJ2-3; tentatively, D is TRBD1 or TRBD2 (5 bases each). Per the germline V gene, CDR1 is DFQATT and CDR2 is SNEGSKA (reference sequence). CDR3 length: 14 amino acids. V was pared by 3 bases and J by 5 bases, with 15 bases between. For the CDR3, the DNA is TGCAGTGCTAGGGGCTTTTGGGGGATAGATACGCAGTATTTT. Protein product: CSARGFWGIDTQYF.

V gene TRBV7-3 combines with J gene TRBJ1-4; D is uncertain. V was clipped by 5 bases and J by 8 bases, with 21 bases between them. This CDR3 comprises 16 residues. Germline loops: CDR1 SGHTA, CDR2 FQGTGA. The CDR3 protein is CASSPTGPASREKLFF. In DNA form, the CDR3 reads TGTGCCAGCAGCCCAACGGGTCCTGCCTCGCGGGAAAAACTGTTTTTT.

This clonotype was seen a few times. This chain uses TRBV5-1 with TRBJ2-3; D call uncertain. Per germline, CDR1 SGHRS and CDR2 YFSETQ. Trimming left V 6 bases short and J 4 bases short, with 18 bases between. CDR3 length: 15 residues. The CDR3 loop reads CASNELGGSPDTQYF. The CDR3 DNA follows: TGCGCCAGCAACGAACTGGGTGGGTCCCCAGATACGCAGTATTTT. Full variable domain (outside the CDR3, taken from reference TRBV5-1 and TRBJ2-3): KAGVTQTPRYLIKTRGQQVTLSCSPISGHRSVSWYQQTPGQGLQFLFEYFSETQRNKGNFPGRFSGRQFSNSRSEMNVSTLELGDSALYLCASNELGGSPDTQYFGPGTRLTVL.

In this sample, this clonotype turned up many times. The V call is TRBV15, the J call TRBJ1-1; D possibly corresponds to TRBD1 (5 bases). V was pared by 1 base and J by 0 bases, with 9 bases between. Germline V gene lookup returns CDR1 LNHNV and CDR2 YYDKDF (reference sequence). This CDR3 is built from 15 residues. CDR3 protein: CATSRGQMLNTEAFF. CDR3 in DNA: TGTGCCACCAGCAGAGGACAGATGTTGAACACTGAAGCTTTCTTT.

The rearrangement joins TRBV12-3 or TRBV12-4 to TRBJ2-3, with no clear D. CDR3 length equals 15 residues. V dropped 3 bases and J dropped 0 bases, with 10 bases sitting between them. CDR3 DNA: TGTGCCAGCAGTTTCCAGATCTCTAGCACAGATACGCAGTATTTT. Encoded protein: CASSFQISSTDTQYF.

This clonotype showed up just once. The chain carries TRBV29-1 and TRBJ2-6; D perhaps matches TRBD1 (6 bases). V was pared by 1 base and J by 0 bases, with 16 bases between. CDR3 length: 18 residues. Germline V gene lookup returns CDR1 SQVTM and CDR2 ANQGSEA. In DNA, the CDR3 is TGCAGCGTTGAAGTCAGGGGTTCATTTCCCTCTGGGGCCAACGTCCTGACTTTC. It specifies CSVEVRGSFPSGANVLTF. Supplemented by reference TRBV29-1 and TRBJ2-6, the full variable domain reads SAVISQKPSRDICQRGTSLTIQCQVDSQVTMMFWYRQQPGQSLTLIATANQGSEATYESGFVIDKFPISRPNLTFSTLTVSNMSPEDSSIYLCSVEVRGSFPSGANVLTFGAGSRLTVL.

This clonotype occurred many times. This CDR3 reads CASSHPLQGFSYNEQFF. DNA for the CDR3: TGTGCCAGCAGCCATCCTTTACAGGGGTTCTCCTACAATGAGCAGTTCTTC. The J gene is TRBJ2-1, the V gene TRBV4-2; 7 nucleotides line up with TRBD1. The CDR3 runs to 17 residues. Germline V gene lookup returns CDR1 LGHNA and CDR2 YNFKEQ. J gave up 0 bases and V 3 bases, and 8 bases lay outside the gene matches.

This chain uses TRBV15 with TRBJ1-1; D not certain. The CDR3 contains 15 residues. V shed 2 bases and J shed 1 base, with 11 bases lying between them. Germline V gene data show CDR1 as LNHNV and CDR2 as YYDKDF (reference sequence). For the CDR3, the DNA is TGTGCCACCAGCAGAAGCCGGGCCCCGAACACTGAAGCTTTCTTT. Translation gives CATSRSRAPNTEAFF.

As for this clonotype: This clone may be a read error of a much larger clone one base away. This rearrangement joins TRBV20-1 to TRBJ2-1, with a tentative D call TRBD1 (6 bases). Germline V CDR1 and CDR2: DFQATT, SNEGSKA (reference sequence). The CDR3 consists of 13 residues. V was shortened by 6 bases and J by 3 bases, with 12 bases between the two germline ends. Here the CDR3 DNA reads TGCAGTGCCATCCGGGACATCTACAATGAGCAGTTCTTC. Translated, it gives CSAIRDIYNEQFF.

This clonotype has only a few counts. The chain employs TRBV10-3 and TRBJ2-7; D remains unclear. The CDR3 is made up of 14 amino acids. V lost 0 bases to trimming and J lost 0 bases, with 6 bases between them. CDR1 and CDR2 from the germline V gene are ENHRY and SYGVKD. The CDR3 sequence: CAISESLSSYEQYV. CDR3 nucleotides: TGTGCCATCAGTGAGTCTCTGAGCTCCTACGAGCAGTACGTC.

The gene calls are TRBV5-1 and TRBJ2-1; 8 bases are shared with TRBD1. CDR3 length: 15 residues. CDR1 is SGHRS, CDR2 YFSETQ, per germline. V lost 4 bases to trimming and J lost 2 bases; unmatched junction nucleotides: 5. In nucleotides, the CDR3 is TGCGCCAGCAGCATCACAGGGGGGCCCTACAATGAGCAGTTCTTC. Translated: CASSITGGPYNEQFF.

In this sample, this clonotype turned up a few times. This sequence joins TRBV7-2 and TRBJ2-3, with D perhaps being TRBD1 or TRBD2 (6 bases each). Germline loops: CDR1 SGHTA, CDR2 FQGNSA. V was clipped by 3 bases and J by 5 bases, with 12 bases between them. CDR3 size: 14 residues. This CDR3 reads CASSFGGLGDTQYF. CDR3 nucleotides: TGTGCCAGCAGCTTTGGGGGGCTCGGAGATACGCAGTATTTT.

Remarks on this clonotype: A single base separates this from a much larger clone, so it may be a read error. No conserved phenylalanine or tryptophan is present at the end of the CDR3, so a read error is the likely explanation. The CDR3 reads CASSLGQFNRPSEAFS. CDR3 DNA sequence: TGTGCCAGCAGTTTAGGACAGTTTAACCGACCTTCTGAAGCTTTCTCT. The chain joins TRBV12-3 or TRBV12-4 to TRBJ1-1; D perhaps matches TRBD1 (5 bases). CDR3 length: 16 residues. V was trimmed by 1 base and J by 6 bases, leaving 18 bases between them.

V gene TRBV7-8 combines with J gene TRBJ2-7; 9 bases agree with TRBD1. V shed 3 bases, J shed 5 bases, and the junction held 5 bases outside the gene matches. The CDR3 is 14 amino acids. In germline, CDR1 is SGHVS, CDR2 FQNEAQ. CDR3 sequence: CASSFRDRVHEQYF. The CDR3 DNA sequence: TGTGCCAGCAGCTTCCGGGACAGGGTACACGAGCAGTACTTC.

The CDR3 loop is CASQQSSYEQYV. The CDR3 DNA follows: TGCGCCAGCCAACAGAGCTCCTACGAGCAGTACGTC. The V gene is TRBV5-1, the J gene TRBJ2-7, with unresolved D. The CDR3 runs 12 residues. The V and J ends lost 7 bases and 0 bases respectively, with 8 bases between them. CDR1 is SGHRS and CDR2 is YFSETQ in the germline V gene.

This clonotype was detected ten times or more. The chain combines TRBV12-3 or TRBV12-4 with TRBJ2-7; no definite D call. This CDR3 has 13 residues. V was trimmed by 7 bases and J by 2 bases, leaving 12 bases between them. The CDR3 protein is CASTSTATYEQYF. The CDR3 DNA sequence: TGTGCCAGCACCTCGACGGCGACCTACGAGCAGTACTTC.

The chain is built from TRBV5-1 and TRBJ2-3; D ambiguous. Trimming removed 4 bases from V and 0 bases from J, with 15 bases in between. CDR3 length: 16 residues. Germline V gene lookup returns CDR1 SGHRS and CDR2 YFSETQ. CDR3 nucleotides: TGCGCCAGCAGCCTCCGGCTGGATACTAGCACAGATACGCAGTATTTT. It encodes CASSLRLDTSTDTQYF.

This clonotype was detected only a few times. This rearrangement joins TRBV7-8 to TRBJ2-7; D is perhaps TRBD1 (5 bases). V was trimmed by 0 bases and J by 3 bases, leaving 9 bases between them. CDR3 length equals 14 residues. Germline-derived CDR1 and CDR2 are SGHVS and FQNEAQ. In nucleotides, the CDR3 is TGTGCCAGCAGCTTAGCAGGAAGGGGCTACGAGCAGTACGTC. Translation gives CASSLAGRGYEQYV.

This clonotype was observed at least ten times. The gene calls are TRBV20-1 and TRBJ1-4; D remains unclear. Germline assignment: CDR1 DFQATT and CDR2 SNEGSKA (reference sequence). The CDR3 has 11 residues. The DNA for the CDR3 is TGCATAATACCCTATAATGAAAAACTGTTTTTT. Protein: CIIPYNEKLFF.

The chain combines TRBV6-1 with TRBJ2-2; D remains ambiguous. The CDR3 is 11 residues long. CDR1 is MNHNS and CDR2 is SASEGT in the germline V gene. With 7 bases removed from V and 8 bases from J, the gap between germline ends came to 8 bases. This CDR3 is CASIGLGELFF. The CDR3 DNA reads as TGTGCCAGCATCGGGTTAGGGGAGCTGTTTTTT.

This clonotype was seen ten or more times. The J gene is TRBJ2-5, the V gene TRBV20-1; D is possibly TRBD2 (6 bases). This CDR3 is built from 16 residues. V was shortened by 5 bases and J by 4 bases, with 23 bases between the two germline ends. Germline V gene data show CDR1 as DFQATT and CDR2 as SNEGSKA (reference sequence). The CDR3 spells CSAPRRENRRRETQYF. The CDR3, as DNA: TGCAGTGCTCCCAGACGGGAGAACAGGAGAAGAGAGACCCAGTACTTC.

This clonotype was counted many times. The rearrangement joins TRBV29-1 to TRBJ2-5; D is possibly TRBD1 (5 bases). Germline V gene sequence: CDR1 SQVTM, CDR2 ANQGSEA. Trimming removed 4 bases at V and 2 bases at J, with 8 bases between. The CDR3 loop spans 12 amino acids. CDR3 coding DNA: TGCAGCGTTGGGGGCAGACAAGAGACCCAGTACTTC. Its translation: CSVGGRQETQYF.